This T cell receptor (beta chain) appears in the sequencing data of a study of shared clonotypes between healthy human individuals. General study points: The sampled material consisted only of blood, and tissue repertoires are likely to differ.

For this clone: What it recognizes is unknown.

Naive CD8 populations comprised CD45RO-negative cells positively selected for CCR7, excluding terminally differentiated effector memory CD45RA+ cells. The length of the CDR3 is 15 residues. V shed 6 bases and J shed 4 bases, with 15 bases lying between them. Per the germline V gene, CDR1 is WNHNN and CDR2 is SYGVQD (reference sequence). This table comes from immunoSEQ multiplex PCR, and its TCRdb copy is limited to in-frame clones, with some not included. The top ten clones hold 1% to 1.3% of a sample with millions of clones, about 95% of them seen once. The sample taken for sequencing was naive CD8+ T cells sorted from blood. The genes are TRBV10-1 and TRBJ2-2, with D possibly called TRBD1 or TRBD2 (5 bases each). The TCR sequence derives from a man between 18 and 35 years old in good health. In DNA form, the CDR3 reads TGCGCCAGCAGCGAGGGGACGGGTCTCACCGGGGAGCTGTTTTTT. Residues: CASSEGTGLTGELFF.